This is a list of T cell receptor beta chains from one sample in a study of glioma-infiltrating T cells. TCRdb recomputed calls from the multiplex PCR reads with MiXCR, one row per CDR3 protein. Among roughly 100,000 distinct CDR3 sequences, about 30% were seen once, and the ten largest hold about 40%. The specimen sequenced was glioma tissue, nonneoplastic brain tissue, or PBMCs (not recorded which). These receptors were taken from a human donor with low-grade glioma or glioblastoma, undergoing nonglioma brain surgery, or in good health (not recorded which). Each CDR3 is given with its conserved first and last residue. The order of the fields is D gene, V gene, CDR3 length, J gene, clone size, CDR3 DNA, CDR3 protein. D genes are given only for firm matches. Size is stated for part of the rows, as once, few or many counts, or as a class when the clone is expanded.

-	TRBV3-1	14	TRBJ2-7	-	TGTGCCAGCAACCAATCGGGACATACCAACGAGCAGTACTTC	CASNQSGHTNEQYF
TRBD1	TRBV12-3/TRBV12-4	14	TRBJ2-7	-	TGTGCCAGCAGCATCCAAAAGGGGGCTGGTGAGCAGTACTTC	CASSIQKGAGEQYF
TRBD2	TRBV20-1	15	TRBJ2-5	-	TGCAGTGATAGGCTAGCGGGGGGACCCTGGGGGGCCCAGTACTTC	CSDRLAGGPWGAQYF
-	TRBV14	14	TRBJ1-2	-	TGTGCCAGCAGCCCCTTGGCCCTACACTATGGCTACACCTTC	CASSPLALHYGYTF
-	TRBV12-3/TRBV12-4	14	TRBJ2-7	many	TGTGCCACCGCCGGGACAACCCATGGGTACGAGCAGTACTTC	CATAGTTHGYEQYF
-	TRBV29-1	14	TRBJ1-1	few	TGCAGCGTTGCAACAGGGAATTTGTACACTGAAGCTTTCTTT	CSVATGNLYTEAFF
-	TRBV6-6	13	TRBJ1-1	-	TGTGCCAGCGACGCCATACTGAACACTGAAGCTTTCTTT	CASDAILNTEAFF
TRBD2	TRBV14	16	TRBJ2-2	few	TGTGCCAGCAGCCCTAGCGGGGGGCATCTCACCGGGGAGCTGTTTTTT	CASSPSGGHLTGELFF
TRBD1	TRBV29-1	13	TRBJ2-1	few	TGCAGCGGGGGACAGGGGGCCTACAATGAGCAGTTCTTC	CSGGQGAYNEQFF
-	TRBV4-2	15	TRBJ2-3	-	TGTGCCAGCAGCCAAGATCGCCGCGCGGGGCAACCGCAGTATTTT	CASSQDRRAGQPQYF
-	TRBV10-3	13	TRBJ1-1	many	TGTGCCATCAGGGCAGGGCAGGGCACTGAAGCTTTCTTT	CAIRAGQGTEAFF
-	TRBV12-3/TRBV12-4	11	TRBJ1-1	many	TGTGCCAGCAGTTGGGGGGCTGAAGCTTTCTTT	CASSWGAEAFF
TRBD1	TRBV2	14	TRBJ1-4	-	TGTGCCAGCAGAGGACAGGGGAGGGGTGAAAAACTGTTTTTT	CASRGQGRGEKLFF
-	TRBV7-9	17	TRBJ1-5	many	TGTGCCAGCAGCTCGACGTCCGGGACAAAAATCAATCAGCCCCAGCATTTT	CASSSTSGTKINQPQHF
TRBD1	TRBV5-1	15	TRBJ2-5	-	TGCGCCAGCAGCATGAACCAGGGGGCCGGGGAGACCCAGTACTTC	CASSMNQGAGETQYF
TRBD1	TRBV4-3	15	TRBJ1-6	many	TGCGCCAGCAGCTGGTACGGACAGGAAAATTCACCCCTCCACTTT	CASSWYGQENSPLHF
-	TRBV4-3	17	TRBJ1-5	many	TGCGCCAGCAGCCAAGCTTGGGACGGAGCCTCAAATCAGCCCCAGCATTTT	CASSQAWDGASNQPQHF
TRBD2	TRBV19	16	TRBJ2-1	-	TGTGCCAGTACCTCCGGGACTAGCGGGGGATGGAATGAGCAGTTCTTC	CASTSGTSGGWNEQFF
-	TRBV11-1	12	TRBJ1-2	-	TGTGCCGGCAGCTTAAGTCCGGGTGGCTACACCTTC	CAGSLSPGGYTF
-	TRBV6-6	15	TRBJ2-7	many	TGTGCCAGCAGTTACTCGAGGTCGGACACCTACGAGCAGTACTTC	CASSYSRSDTYEQYF
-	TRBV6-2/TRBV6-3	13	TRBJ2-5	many	TGTGCCAGCAGTTACAGCTATCAAGAGACCCAGTACTTC	CASSYSYQETQYF
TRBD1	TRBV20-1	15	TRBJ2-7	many	TGCAGTGCTAGAACTGACAGGGGCTTCGAGGACGAGCAGTACTTC	CSARTDRGFEDEQYF
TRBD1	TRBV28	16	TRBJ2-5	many	TGTGCCAGCAGTTCTTTCGGGACAGGGGGGGGAGAGACCCAGTACTTC	CASSSFGTGGGETQYF
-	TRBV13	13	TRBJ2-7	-	TGTGCCAGCAGCTTTCAGGGTGGGTACGAGCAGTACTTC	CASSFQGGYEQYF
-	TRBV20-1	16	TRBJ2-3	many	TGCAGTGCTAGGGGGGCGAGTACGGTCAGCACAGATACGCAGTATTTT	CSARGASTVSTDTQYF
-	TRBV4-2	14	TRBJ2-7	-	TGTGCCAGCAGCCAAGTTTCATCCAGGGAAGGGCAGTACTTC	CASSQVSSREGQYF
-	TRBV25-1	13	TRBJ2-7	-	TGTGCCAGCAGGGGGTCGGGAACCTACGAGCAGTACTTC	CASRGSGTYEQYF
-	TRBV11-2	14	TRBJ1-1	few	TGTGCCAGCAGCACCCGGACGGGTTGGACTGAAGCTTTCTTT	CASSTRTGWTEAFF
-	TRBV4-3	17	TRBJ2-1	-	TGCGCCAGCAGCCAGTGGACTCTCCGGAGCTCCTACAATGAGCAGTTCTTC	CASSQWTLRSSYNEQFF
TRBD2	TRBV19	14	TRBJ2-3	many	TGTGCCACTACCCGCGGAGCGGGGGCAGATACGCAGTATTTT	CATTRGAGADTQYF
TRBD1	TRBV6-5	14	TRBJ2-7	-	TGTGCCAGCAGCTACCAGGGGGAATCCTACGAGCAGTACTTC	CASSYQGESYEQYF
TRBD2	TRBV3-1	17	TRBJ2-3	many	TGTGCCAGCAGCCAAGATGTATTAGCGGGGGGCTCAGATACGCAGTATTTT	CASSQDVLAGGSDTQYF
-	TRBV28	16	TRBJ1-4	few	TGTGCCAGCAGCCGAGGGTTGGTCGCCACTAATGAAAAACTGTTTTTT	CASSRGLVATNEKLFF
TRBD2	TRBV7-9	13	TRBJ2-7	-	TGTGCCAGCAGCTCAAGCGGGAACAATGAGCAGTACTTC	CASSSSGNNEQYF
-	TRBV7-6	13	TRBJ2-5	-	TGTGCTAGCAGCCCAATTATAGTTGAGACCCAGTACTTC	CASSPIIVETQYF
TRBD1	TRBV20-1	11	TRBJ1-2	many	TGCAGTTCCGGACAGGACTATGGCTACACCTTC	CSSGQDYGYTF
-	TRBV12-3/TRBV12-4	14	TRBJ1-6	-	TGTGCCAGCAGTTTACGGGGAACCAATTCACCCCTCCACTTT	CASSLRGTNSPLHF
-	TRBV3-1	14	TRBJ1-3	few	TGTGCCAGCAGCCCTTCGGGAGCTGGAAACACCATATATTTT	CASSPSGAGNTIYF
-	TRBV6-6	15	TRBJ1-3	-	TGTGCCAGCAGTTACTGGGGGCAAACTGGAAACACCATATATTTT	CASSYWGQTGNTIYF
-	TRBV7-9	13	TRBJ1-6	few	TGTGCCGGGGGGGCAGGCGCTTTTTCACCCCTCCACTTT	CAGGAGAFSPLHF
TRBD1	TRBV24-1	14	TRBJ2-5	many	TGTGCCACCAGTGATCGACAGGGTATCAAGACCCAGTACTTC	CATSDRQGIKTQYF
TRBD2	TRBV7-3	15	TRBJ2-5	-	TGTGCCAGCAGCCTTTCCCCTAGCGGGCATGAGACCCAGTACTTC	CASSLSPSGHETQYF
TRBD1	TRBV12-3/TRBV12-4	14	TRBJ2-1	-	TGTGCCAGCAGCCGGGACAGGGTCACCAATGAGCAGTTCTTC	CASSRDRVTNEQFF